What follows are 17 T cell receptor beta chains derived from one specimen sequenced in a study of glioma-infiltrating T cells after dendritic cell vaccination. This sample's time point: after dendritic cell vaccination, including at tumor progression/relapse. The table came from immunoSEQ multiplex PCR; TCRdb's copy has only in-frame clones and leaves some out. Of over 90,000 clones in the sample, approximately 80% were seen once. The material was blood, obtained after dendritic cell vaccination. Receptors originate from a human donor with glioblastoma.

This chain joins TRBV7-3 and TRBJ2-2; the match to TRBD2 covers 9 bases. Trimming at V came to 5 bases and at J to 8 bases, leaving 12 bases not matched to a gene. There are 16 residues in the CDR3. Per germline, CDR1 SGHTA and CDR2 FQGTGA. The CDR3 region has the DNA TGTGCCAGCAGCCTAGGCGCTTTAGCGGGGGTAGGGGAGCTGTTTTTT. Its protein product is CASSLGALAGVGELFF.

The chain has TRBV5-6 and TRBJ2-1; tentative D call: TRBD2 (6 bases). V lost 5 bases and J lost 2, with 11 bases in between. Per the germline V gene, CDR1 is SGHDT and CDR2 is YYEEEE. The CDR3 extends over 14 amino acids. For the CDR3, the DNA is TGTGCCAGCAGTCCCGGGACTCCCTACAATGAGCAGTTCTTC. This translates into CASSPGTPYNEQFF.

In nucleotides, the CDR3 is TGTGCCAGCAGAGCTGACAGTGGCACAGATACGCAGTATTTT. Protein product: CASRADSGTDTQYF. V usage is TRBV2 and J usage is TRBJ2-3, with D possibly TRBD1 on 5 matching bases. The germline CDR1 and CDR2 sequences are SNHLY and FYNNEI. The length of the CDR3 is 14 residues. The V end was cut by 6 bases, the J end by 1 base, with 11 bases between.

The chain couples TRBV28 to TRBJ2-7; D gene unclear. V was pared by 6 bases and J by 7 bases, with 19 bases between. In germline, CDR1 is MDHEN, CDR2 SYDVKM. This CDR3 is built from 14 residues. CDR3 amino acids: CASSSPPMNSEQYF. CDR3 nucleotides: TGTGCCAGCAGCTCACCTCCGATGAACAGTGAGCAGTACTTC.

This sequence joins TRBV9 and TRBJ1-2; D ambiguous. CDR1 and CDR2 (germline): SGDLS, YYNGEE. The V gene lost 0 bases and the J gene lost 7 bases, with 10 bases spanning the gap. The CDR3 totals 13 residues. The CDR3 here is CASSVVAGGGYTF. CDR3 nucleotide sequence: TGTGCCAGCAGCGTAGTAGCAGGAGGTGGCTACACCTTC. Looking up the rest from reference TRBV9 and TRBJ1-2 gives the full variable domain: DSGVTQTPKHLITATGQRVTLRCSPRSGDLSVYWYQQSLDQGLQFLIQYYNGEERAKGNILERFSAQQFPDLHSELNLSSLELGDSALYFCASSVVAGGGYTFGSGTRLTVV.

This clone was counted only a few times. This chain connects TRBV5-1 to TRBJ2-1; 8 positions match TRBD2. Germline loops: CDR1 SGHRS, CDR2 YFSETQ. The CDR3 extends over 16 amino acids. V lost 1 base and J lost 3; bases outside the gene matches: 6. CDR3 sequence (DNA): TGCGCCAGCAGCTTGTTCCCGGCGGGAGGCTACAATGAGCAGTTCTTC. Its translation: CASSLFPAGGYNEQFF.

The chain carries TRBV9 and TRBJ2-5; D unclear. Per the germline V gene, CDR1 is SGDLS and CDR2 is YYNGEE. The CDR3 length is 13 residues. The germline V and J ends were trimmed by 0 bases and 7 bases, with 10 bases remaining between them. Written as DNA, the CDR3 is TGTGCCAGCAGCGTAGTCACCCCCGGGACCCAGTACTTC. It specifies CASSVVTPGTQYF.

The rearrangement uses TRBV4-1 and TRBJ2-7; 7 nucleotides agree with TRBD2. CDR3 length: 14 amino acids. Trimming removed 3 bases from V and 4 bases from J; junction bases left unmatched: 6. Germline V gene sequence: CDR1 MGHRA, CDR2 YSYEKL. For the CDR3, the DNA is TGCGCCAGCAGCCACCCCGGGACTATTTACGAGCAGTACTTC. Its translation is CASSHPGTIYEQYF.

The CDR3: CASSPRIATSVYEQYF. As DNA, the CDR3 is TGTGCCAGCAGTCCACGAATCGCGACTAGCGTCTACGAGCAGTACTTC. V is TRBV28 and J is TRBJ2-7, with 8 bases lining up with TRBD2. Germline V gives CDR1 MDHEN, CDR2 SYDVKM. The CDR3 is 16 amino acids. V trimming: 5 bases; J trimming: 3 bases; junction bases outside the gene matches: 12.

Here the CDR3 DNA reads TGTGCCAGCAGCCCGTTCAGGGGGCTTAGGGGCTACACCTTC. Its translation: CASSPFRGLRGYTF. The chain uses TRBV28 and TRBJ1-2, with 8 bases identical to TRBD1. The V segment lost 6 bases and the J segment 8 bases; nucleotides outside the gene matches: 11. The CDR3 totals 14 residues. Germline V gives CDR1 MDHEN, CDR2 SYDVKM.

This clone showed up just a few times. The chain has TRBV28 and TRBJ1-4, with TRBD1 as a possible D gene (5 bases). The CDR3 is 12 residues long. V lost 8 bases and J 7 bases, leaving 11 bases between the germline ends. Germline lookup yields CDR1 MDHEN and CDR2 SYDVKM. CDR3 residues: CASLRQGEKLFF. The CDR3 DNA reads TGTGCCAGCTTGCGGCAGGGTGAAAAACTGTTTTTT.

The chain uses TRBV18 and TRBJ1-5; D remains ambiguous. The CDR3 is 11 amino acids. Germline CDR1 reads KGHSH; CDR2 reads LQKENI. V lost 7 bases, J lost 5 bases, and 6 bases lay in between. This chain's CDR3 is CASFPDQPQHF. The DNA for the CDR3 is TGTGCCAGCTTTCCAGATCAGCCCCAGCATTTT.

This chain uses TRBV2 with TRBJ2-3; the match to TRBD1 covers 7 bases. V was pared by 4 bases and J by 2 bases, with 6 bases of the junction left unmatched. There are 15 residues in the CDR3. The germline gives CDR1 SNHLY, CDR2 FYNNEI. CDR3: CASSGGQIFTDTQYF. The CDR3 DNA reads as TGTGCCAGCAGTGGGGGACAGATTTTCACAGATACGCAGTATTTT.

The genes are TRBV28 and TRBJ1-1, with 12 bases fitting TRBD1. This CDR3 is 17 amino acids long. The germline V gene has CDR1 MDHEN and CDR2 SYDVKM. The junction had 8 bases not matched to a gene; V was cut back by 2 bases and J by 4 bases. The CDR3 region has the DNA TGTGCCAGCAGTTTAATGTGGGACAGGGGGCAGGGCACTGAAGCTTTCTTT. Residues: CASSLMWDRGQGTEAFF.

The rearrangement uses TRBV4-1 and TRBJ2-7; 10 bases fit TRBD1. J gave up 1 base and V 3 bases, and 3 bases lay outside the gene matches. This CDR3 contains 15 residues. Germline CDR1 MGHRA, CDR2 YSYEKL. The CDR3: CASSHRDRGSYEQYF. CDR3 sequence (DNA): TGCGCCAGCAGCCACCGGGACAGGGGATCCTACGAGCAGTACTTC.

The chain couples TRBV6-5 to TRBJ1-4; D is unresolved. Germline-derived CDR1 and CDR2 are MNHEY and SVGAGI. Trimming removed 10 bases at V and 4 bases at J, with 13 bases between. CDR3 length: 13 residues. This CDR3 reads CATRRAVNEKLFF. The CDR3, as DNA: TGTGCCACCAGGAGGGCCGTTAATGAAAAACTGTTTTTT.

The chain is built from TRBV28 and TRBJ2-7; the match to TRBD2 covers 7 bases. The germline CDR1 and CDR2 sequences are MDHEN and SYDVKM. This CDR3 region has 14 residues. Trimming removed 5 bases from V and 6 bases from J; junction bases left unmatched: 10. The CDR3 is CASSPHRGVGEQYF. The DNA of the CDR3 is TGTGCCAGCAGTCCACACCGGGGGGTCGGCGAGCAGTACTTC.